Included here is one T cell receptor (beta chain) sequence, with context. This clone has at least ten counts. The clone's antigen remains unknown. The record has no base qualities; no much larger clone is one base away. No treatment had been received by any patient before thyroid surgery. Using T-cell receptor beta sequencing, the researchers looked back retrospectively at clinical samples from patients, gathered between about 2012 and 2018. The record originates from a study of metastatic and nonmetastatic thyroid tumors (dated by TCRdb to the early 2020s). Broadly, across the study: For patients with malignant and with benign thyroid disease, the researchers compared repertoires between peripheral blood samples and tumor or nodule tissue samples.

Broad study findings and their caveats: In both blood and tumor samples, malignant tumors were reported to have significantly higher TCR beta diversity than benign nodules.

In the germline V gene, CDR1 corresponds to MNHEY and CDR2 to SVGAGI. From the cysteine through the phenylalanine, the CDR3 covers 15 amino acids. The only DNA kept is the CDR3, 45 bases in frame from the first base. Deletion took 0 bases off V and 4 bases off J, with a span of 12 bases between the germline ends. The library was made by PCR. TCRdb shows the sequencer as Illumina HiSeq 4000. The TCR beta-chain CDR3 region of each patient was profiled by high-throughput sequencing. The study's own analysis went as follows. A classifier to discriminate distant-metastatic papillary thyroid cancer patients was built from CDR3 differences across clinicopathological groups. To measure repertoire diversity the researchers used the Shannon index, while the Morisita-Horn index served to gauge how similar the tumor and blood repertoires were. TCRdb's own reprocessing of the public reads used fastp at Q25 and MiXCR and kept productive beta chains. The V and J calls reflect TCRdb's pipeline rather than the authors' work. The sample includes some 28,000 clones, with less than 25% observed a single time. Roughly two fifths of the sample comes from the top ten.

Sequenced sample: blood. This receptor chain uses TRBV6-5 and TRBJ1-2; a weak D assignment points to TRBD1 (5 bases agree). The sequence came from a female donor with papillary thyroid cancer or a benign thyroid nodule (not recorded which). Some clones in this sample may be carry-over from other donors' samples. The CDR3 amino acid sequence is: CASSYSIRDVYGYTF. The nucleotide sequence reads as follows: TGTGCCAGCAGTTACTCGATTAGGGACGTCTATGGCTACACCTTC.